These T cell receptor beta chains were read from a single sample in a study of cytomegalovirus exposure and HLA in healthy donors. The table came from immunoSEQ multiplex PCR; TCRdb's copy has only in-frame clones and leaves some out. The sample contains 100,000 to 150,000 clones, approximately 79% of which appear only once. Material for sequencing was PBMCs. These receptors all come from a man aged 25 to 40 in good health and CMV-seronegative. CDR3s include the opening cysteine and the closing phenylalanine or tryptophan. The order of the fields is V gene, clone size, J gene, D gene, CDR3 protein, CDR3 DNA. The D gene is left open where the match is weak. Part of the rows lack a size; the others show once, few, many or a class for expanded clones.

V: TRBV7-2
size: .
J: TRBJ2-7
D: TRBD1
CDR3: CASSFTGGPYYEQYF
DNA: TGTGCCAGCAGCTTTACAGGGGGCCCTTACTACGAGCAGTACTTC

V: TRBV21-1
size: .
J: TRBJ1-5
D: .
CDR3: CASSKVGRFSGQGARPSNQPQHF
DNA: TGTGCCAGCAGCAAAGTGGGGCGTTTTTCGGGACAGGGGGCACGGCCGAGCAATCAGCCCCAGCATTTT

V: TRBV25-1
size: .
J: TRBJ2-5
D: .
CDR3: CATGASGETQYF
DNA: TGTGCCACAGGGGCTAGTGGCGAGACCCAGTACTTC

V: TRBV6-1
size: few
J: TRBJ1-2
D: TRBD1
CDR3: CASSQDRVYGYTF
DNA: TGTGCCAGCAGTCAGGACAGGGTCTATGGCTACACCTTC

V: TRBV6-1
size: .
J: TRBJ2-7
D: TRBD2
CDR3: CASSELAGGPDEQYF
DNA: TGTGCCAGCAGCGAACTAGCGGGGGGGCCGGACGAGCAGTACTTC

V: TRBV27
size: .
J: TRBJ1-4
D: .
CDR3: CASSLIKTSAAGPNEKLFF
DNA: TGTGCCAGCAGTCTAATCAAAACTTCGGCGGCAGGGCCAAATGAAAAACTGTTTTTT

V: TRBV11-2
size: few
J: TRBJ1-6
D: .
CDR3: CASSPVANSPLHF
DNA: TGTGCCAGCAGCCCTGTCGCGAATTCACCCCTCCACTTT

V: TRBV5-3
size: .
J: TRBJ2-2
D: TRBD2
CDR3: CARSFVPVPGGCGELFF
DNA: TGTGCCAGAAGCTTTGTTCCGGTTCCGGGGGGGTGTGGGGAGCTGTTTTTT

V: TRBV5-4
size: .
J: TRBJ1-4
D: TRBD1
CDR3: CASSGTGQGKLFF
DNA: TGTGCCAGCAGTGGGACAGGACAGGGAAAACTGTTTTTT

V: TRBV5-1
size: .
J: TRBJ2-7
D: TRBD1
CDR3: CASSPGQGAWEQYF
DNA: TGCGCCAGCAGCCCCGGACAGGGAGCGTGGGAGCAGTACTTC

V: TRBV28
size: .
J: TRBJ1-5
D: TRBD1
CDR3: CAGQTGGSNQPQHF
DNA: TGTGCCGGACAGACAGGGGGTAGCAATCAGCCCCAGCATTTT

V: TRBV6-1
size: .
J: TRBJ2-1
D: TRBD2
CDR3: CASSASAGGYLNEQFF
DNA: TGTGCCAGCAGTGCATCAGCGGGGGGCTACCTCAATGAGCAGTTCTTC

V: TRBV28
size: once
J: TRBJ1-4
D: .
CDR3: CASSLTGRDEKLFF
DNA: TGTGCCAGCAGCCTGACAGGCCGAGATGAAAAACTGTTTTTT

V: TRBV5-1
size: .
J: TRBJ2-2
D: TRBD2
CDR3: CASRFRGGHPNTGELFF
DNA: TGCGCCAGCCGCTTCCGGGGGGGGCATCCGAACACCGGGGAGCTGTTTTTT

V: TRBV10-1
size: .
J: TRBJ2-7
D: .
CDR3: CASSPRRGPYEQYF
DNA: TGCGCCAGCAGCCCCCGACGCGGGCCCTACGAGCAGTACTTC